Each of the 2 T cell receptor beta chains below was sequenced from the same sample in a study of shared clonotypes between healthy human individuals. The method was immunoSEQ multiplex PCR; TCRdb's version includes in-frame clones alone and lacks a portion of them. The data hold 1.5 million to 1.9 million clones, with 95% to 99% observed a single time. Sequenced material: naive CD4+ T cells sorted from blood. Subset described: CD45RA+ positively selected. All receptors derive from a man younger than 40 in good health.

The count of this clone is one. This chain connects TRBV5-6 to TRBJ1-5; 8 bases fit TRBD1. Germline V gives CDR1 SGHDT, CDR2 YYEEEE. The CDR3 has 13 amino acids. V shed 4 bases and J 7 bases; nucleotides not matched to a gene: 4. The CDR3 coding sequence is TGTGCCAGCAGCCAGGACAGGGACCAGCCCCAGCATTTT. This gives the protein CASSQDRDQPQHF.

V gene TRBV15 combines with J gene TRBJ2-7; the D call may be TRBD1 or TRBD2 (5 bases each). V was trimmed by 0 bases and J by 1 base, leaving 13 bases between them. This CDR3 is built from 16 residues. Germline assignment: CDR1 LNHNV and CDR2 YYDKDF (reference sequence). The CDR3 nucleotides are TGTGCCACCAGCAGAGATCGTATGGGGGTTTCCTACGAGCAGTACTTC. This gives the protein CATSRDRMGVSYEQYF.